This T cell receptor beta chain emerged from a study of CD8+CD57+ T cells in acquired aplastic anemia. About the research overall: The average for DNA from sorted CD4+ and CD8+ cells was roughly 3 ug.

Profiling that covered TCR beta VDJ and CDR3 relied on genomic DNA as its template. In TCRdb, the reads were re-called with MiXCR into one record per CDR3 protein. The table records about 220,000 distinct CDR3 sequences, approximately 35% of them present only once. Study-wide points: Sharing between patients and controls was observed for twenty-nine CD8+ CDR3 sequences.

Germline V gene sequence: CDR1 SGDLS, CDR2 YYNGEE. V lost 0 bases and J 9 bases, leaving 13 bases between the germline ends. The CDR3 has 14 amino acids. Of note for this clonotype: Its antigen remains unknown.

This chain joins TRBV9 and TRBJ2-1, with D maybe TRBD2 (5 bases). The sequence was collected from a human donor in good health, serving as a control. The specimen sequenced was sorted CD4+, CD8+, or CD8+CD57+ T cells (not recorded which) from PBMCs. DNA for the CDR3: TGTGCCAGCAGCGTAGAATTAGCGTCTAGTGAGCAGTTCTTC. Translated: CASSVELASSEQFF.